What follows describes a single TCR beta chain. The antigen remains undetermined. Data came from immunoSEQ multiplex PCR; TCRdb stores just in-frame clones and leaves some out. In the table there are about 690,000 clones, roughly 88% of which are singletons. To make CD8 memory, CD45RO+ cells were put together with CCR7-negative CD45RA+ TemRA cells. This entry comes from a study of shared clonotypes between healthy human individuals. Background on the study: Sampling drew on donors who were a couple of women and a few men aged 18 to 49. Overall study findings and caveats: Represented diversity, genetic and exposure-history alike, was limited by few donors.

CDR3 length: 13 amino acids. Germline CDR1 is MNHEY and CDR2 is SMNVEV (reference sequence). V dropped 5 bases and J dropped 2 bases, with 10 bases sitting between them. Sequences were obtained from memory CD8+ T cells from PBMCs. Noted subset: CD45RO+ cells pooled with CCR7-negative TemRA cells. This TCR was recovered from a man aged 18 to 29 in good health. Some clones in this sample may be carry-over from other donors' samples. The V gene is TRBV27, the J gene TRBJ2-7, with D unresolved. Here the CDR3 reads CASSPISAYEQYF. CDR3 nucleotide sequence: TGTGCCAGCAGTCCCATTAGTGCCTACGAGCAGTACTTC.